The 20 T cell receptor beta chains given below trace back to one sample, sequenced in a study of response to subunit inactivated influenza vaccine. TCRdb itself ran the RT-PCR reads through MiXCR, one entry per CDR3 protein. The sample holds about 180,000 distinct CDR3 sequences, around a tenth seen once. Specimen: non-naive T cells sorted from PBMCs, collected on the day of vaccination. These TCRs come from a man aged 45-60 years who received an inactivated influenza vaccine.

The CDR3 region has the DNA TGTGCCACCAGTGAAGGAGGGCGGACAGATACGCAGTATTTT. It encodes CATSEGGRTDTQYF. The chain combines TRBV24-1 with TRBJ2-3; TRBD2 might be the D (6 bases). V was cut by 4 bases and J by 3 bases, with 10 bases left in between. This CDR3 region has 14 residues. Germline V lookup: CDR1 KGHDR, CDR2 SFDVKD.

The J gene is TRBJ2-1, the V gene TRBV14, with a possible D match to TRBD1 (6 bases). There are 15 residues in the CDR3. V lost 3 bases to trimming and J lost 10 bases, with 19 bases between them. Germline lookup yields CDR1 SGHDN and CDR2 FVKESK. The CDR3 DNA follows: TGTGCCAGCAGCCATATGGACAGACTGAGGGGAGAGCAGTTCTTC. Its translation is CASSHMDRLRGEQFF.

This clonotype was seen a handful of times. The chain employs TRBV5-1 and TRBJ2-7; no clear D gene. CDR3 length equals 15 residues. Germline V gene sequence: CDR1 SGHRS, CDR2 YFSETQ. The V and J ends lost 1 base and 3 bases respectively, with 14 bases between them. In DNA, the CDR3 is TGCGCCAGCAGCTTGAGGACGGTGAAACGCTACGAGCAGTACTTC. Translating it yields CASSLRTVKRYEQYF. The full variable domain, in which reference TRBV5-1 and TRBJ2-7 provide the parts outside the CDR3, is KAGVTQTPRYLIKTRGQQVTLSCSPISGHRSVSWYQQTPGQGLQFLFEYFSETQRNKGNFPGRFSGRQFSNSRSEMNVSTLELGDSALYLCASSLRTVKRYEQYFGPGTRLTVT.

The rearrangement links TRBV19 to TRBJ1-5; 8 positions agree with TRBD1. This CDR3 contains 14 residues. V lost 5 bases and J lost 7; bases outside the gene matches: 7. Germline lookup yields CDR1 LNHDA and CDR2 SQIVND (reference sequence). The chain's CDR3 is CASSPGGGGQPQHF. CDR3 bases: TGTGCCAGTAGTCCAGGGGGCGGTGGACAGCCCCAGCATTTT.

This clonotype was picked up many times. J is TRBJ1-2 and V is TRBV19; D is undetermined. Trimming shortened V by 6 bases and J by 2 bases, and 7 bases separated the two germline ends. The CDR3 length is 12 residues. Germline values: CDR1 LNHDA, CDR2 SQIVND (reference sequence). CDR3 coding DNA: TGTGCCAGTAGCCCCGGGAACTATGGCTACACCTTC. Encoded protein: CASSPGNYGYTF.

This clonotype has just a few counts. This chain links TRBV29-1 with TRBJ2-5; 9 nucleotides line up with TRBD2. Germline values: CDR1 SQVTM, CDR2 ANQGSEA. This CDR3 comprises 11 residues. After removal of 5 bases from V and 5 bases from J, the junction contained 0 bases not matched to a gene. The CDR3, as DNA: TGCAGCGTTAGCGGGAGGGAGACCCAGTACTTC. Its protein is CSVSGRETQYF.

CDR3 sequence reads: CASSQEGRGKGELFF. The CDR3 nucleotides are TGCGCCAGCAGCCAAGAGGGAAGGGGGAAAGGGGAGCTGTTTTTT. V usage is TRBV4-3 and J usage is TRBJ2-2, with D possibly being TRBD1 (6 bases). Germline-derived CDR1 and CDR2 are LGHNA and YSLEER. V was shortened by 0 bases and J by 8 bases, with 13 bases between the two germline ends. The CDR3 loop spans 15 amino acids.

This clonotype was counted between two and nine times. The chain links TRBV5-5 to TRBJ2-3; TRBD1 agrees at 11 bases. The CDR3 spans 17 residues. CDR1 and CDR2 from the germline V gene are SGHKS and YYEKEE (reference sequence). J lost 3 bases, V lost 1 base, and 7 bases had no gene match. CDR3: CASSLHGTGGMTDTQYF. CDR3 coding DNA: TGTGCCAGCAGCTTGCATGGGACAGGGGGGATGACAGATACGCAGTATTTT.

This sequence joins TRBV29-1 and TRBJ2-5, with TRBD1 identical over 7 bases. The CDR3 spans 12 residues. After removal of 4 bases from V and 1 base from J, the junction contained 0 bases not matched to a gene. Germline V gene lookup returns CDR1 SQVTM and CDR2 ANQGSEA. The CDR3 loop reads CSVGTGQETQYF. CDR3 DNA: TGCAGCGTTGGGACAGGCCAAGAGACCCAGTACTTC. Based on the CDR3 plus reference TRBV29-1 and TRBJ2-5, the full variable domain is SAVISQKPSRDICQRGTSLTIQCQVDSQVTMMFWYRQQPGQSLTLIATANQGSEATYESGFVIDKFPISRPNLTFSTLTVSNMSPEDSSIYLCSVGTGQETQYFGPGTRLLVL.

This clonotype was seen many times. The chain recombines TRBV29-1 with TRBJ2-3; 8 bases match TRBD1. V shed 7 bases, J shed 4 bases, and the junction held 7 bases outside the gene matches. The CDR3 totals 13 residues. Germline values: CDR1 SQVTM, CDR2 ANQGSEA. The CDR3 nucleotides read TGCAGCGGACAGGGGACGGGGCCAGATACGCAGTATTTT. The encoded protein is CSGQGTGPDTQYF.

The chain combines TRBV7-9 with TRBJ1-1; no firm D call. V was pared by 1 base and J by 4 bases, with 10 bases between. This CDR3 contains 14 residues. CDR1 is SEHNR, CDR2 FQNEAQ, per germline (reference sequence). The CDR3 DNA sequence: TGTGCCAGCAGCTTAGTAAATCGGGGCACTGAAGCTTTCTTT. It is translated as CASSLVNRGTEAFF.

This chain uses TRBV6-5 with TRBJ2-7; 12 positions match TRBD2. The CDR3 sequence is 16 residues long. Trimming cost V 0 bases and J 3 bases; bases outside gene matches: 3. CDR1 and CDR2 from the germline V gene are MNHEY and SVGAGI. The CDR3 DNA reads TGTGCCAGCAGTTACTCTCTAGCGGGGGGGCGCTACGAGCAGTACTTC. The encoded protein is CASSYSLAGGRYEQYF.

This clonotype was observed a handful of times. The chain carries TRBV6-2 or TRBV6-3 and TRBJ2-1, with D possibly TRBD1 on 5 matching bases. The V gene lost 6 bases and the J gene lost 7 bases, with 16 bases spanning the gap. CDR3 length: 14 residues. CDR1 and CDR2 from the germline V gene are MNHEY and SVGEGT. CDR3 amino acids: CASSEKGLSNEQFF. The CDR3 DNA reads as TGTGCCAGCAGCGAGAAGGGGTTGAGTAATGAGCAGTTCTTC.

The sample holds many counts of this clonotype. Written as DNA, the CDR3 is TGTGCCAGCAGCGCATCAGCCTACGAGCAGTACTTC. Encoded protein: CASSASAYEQYF. The chain is built from TRBV5-6 and TRBJ2-7; D is undetermined. Germline assignment: CDR1 SGHDT and CDR2 YYEEEE. V was shortened by 4 bases and J by 2 bases, with 7 bases between the two germline ends. This CDR3 region has 12 residues.

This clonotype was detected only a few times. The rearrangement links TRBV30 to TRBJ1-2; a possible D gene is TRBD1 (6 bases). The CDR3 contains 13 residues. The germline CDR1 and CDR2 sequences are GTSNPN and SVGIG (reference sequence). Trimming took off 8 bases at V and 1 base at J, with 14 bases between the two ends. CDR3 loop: CARQQGLNYGYTF. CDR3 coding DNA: TGTGCCCGACAACAGGGACTTAACTATGGCTACACCTTC.

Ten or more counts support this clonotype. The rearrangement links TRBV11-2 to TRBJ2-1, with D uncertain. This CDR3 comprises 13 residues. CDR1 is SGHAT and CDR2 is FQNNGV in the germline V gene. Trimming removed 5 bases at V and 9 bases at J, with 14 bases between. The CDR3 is CASSPYSRTEQFF. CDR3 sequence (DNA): TGTGCCAGCAGCCCCTATAGCAGAACTGAGCAGTTCTTC.

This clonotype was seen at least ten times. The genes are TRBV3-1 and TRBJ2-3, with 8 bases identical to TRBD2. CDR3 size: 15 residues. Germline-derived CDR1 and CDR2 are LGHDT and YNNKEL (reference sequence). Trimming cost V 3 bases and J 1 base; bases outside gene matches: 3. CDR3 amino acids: CASSHAAGGTDTQYF. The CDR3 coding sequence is TGTGCCAGCAGCCATGCAGCGGGAGGCACAGATACGCAGTATTTT.

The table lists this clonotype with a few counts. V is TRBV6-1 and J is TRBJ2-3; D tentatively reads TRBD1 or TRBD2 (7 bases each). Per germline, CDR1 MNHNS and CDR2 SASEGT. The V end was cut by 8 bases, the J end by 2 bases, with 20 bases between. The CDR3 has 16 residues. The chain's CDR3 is CASQGGTAASTDTQYF. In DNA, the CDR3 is TGTGCCAGCCAGGGGGGGACCGCGGCCTCCACAGATACGCAGTATTTT.

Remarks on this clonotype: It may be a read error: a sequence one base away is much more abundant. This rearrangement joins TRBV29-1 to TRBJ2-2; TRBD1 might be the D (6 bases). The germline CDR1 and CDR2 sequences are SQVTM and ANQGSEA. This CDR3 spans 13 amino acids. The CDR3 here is CSVLQGYTGELYF. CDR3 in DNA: TGCAGCGTCCTCCAGGGGTACACCGGGGAGCTGTATTTT.

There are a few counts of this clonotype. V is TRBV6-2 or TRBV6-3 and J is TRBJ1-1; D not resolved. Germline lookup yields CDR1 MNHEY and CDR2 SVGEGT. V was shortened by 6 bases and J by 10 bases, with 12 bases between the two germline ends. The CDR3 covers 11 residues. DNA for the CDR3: TGTGCCAGCAGCGGTATACAAGGAGCTTTCTTT. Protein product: CASSGIQGAFF.